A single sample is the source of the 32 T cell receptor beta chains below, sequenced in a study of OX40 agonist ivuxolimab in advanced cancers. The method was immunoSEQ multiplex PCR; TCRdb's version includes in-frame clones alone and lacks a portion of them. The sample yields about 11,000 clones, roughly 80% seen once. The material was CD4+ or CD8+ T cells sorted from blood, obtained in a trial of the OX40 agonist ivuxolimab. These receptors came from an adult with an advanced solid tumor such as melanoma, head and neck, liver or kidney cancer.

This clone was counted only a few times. The CDR3 coding sequence is TGTGCCAGCAGTGAAGCGCGAGCGGGCCGAAGCACAGATACGCAGTATTTT. As protein: CASSEARAGRSTDTQYF. This chain joins TRBV6-1 and TRBJ2-3; possibly TRBD2 for D (6 bases). The V gene lost 0 bases and the J gene lost 0 bases, with 13 bases spanning the gap. Germline values: CDR1 MNHNS, CDR2 SASEGT. This CDR3 comprises 17 residues.

The chain's CDR3 is CASDLQGVGNQPQHF. CDR3 DNA sequence: TGTGCCAGCGACTTACAGGGTGTTGGCAATCAGCCCCAGCATTTT. The chain combines TRBV28 with TRBJ1-5, with a possible D match to TRBD1 (6 bases). This CDR3 has 15 residues. Germline lookup yields CDR1 MDHEN and CDR2 SYDVKM. V was trimmed by 8 bases and J by 2 bases, leaving 16 bases between them.

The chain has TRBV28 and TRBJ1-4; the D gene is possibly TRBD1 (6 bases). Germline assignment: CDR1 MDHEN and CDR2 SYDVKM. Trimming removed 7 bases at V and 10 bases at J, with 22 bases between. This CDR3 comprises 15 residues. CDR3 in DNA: TGTGCCAGCAATACCCGGACAGCTCGGTCGGGAAAACTGTTTTTT. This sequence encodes CASNTRTARSGKLFF.

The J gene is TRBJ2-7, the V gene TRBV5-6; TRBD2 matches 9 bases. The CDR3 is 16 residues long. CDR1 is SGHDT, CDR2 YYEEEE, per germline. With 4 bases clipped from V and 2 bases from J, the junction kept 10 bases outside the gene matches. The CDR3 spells CASSLLGAGGAYEQYF. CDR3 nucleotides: TGTGCCAGCAGCCTGCTCGGAGCGGGGGGAGCCTACGAGCAGTACTTC.

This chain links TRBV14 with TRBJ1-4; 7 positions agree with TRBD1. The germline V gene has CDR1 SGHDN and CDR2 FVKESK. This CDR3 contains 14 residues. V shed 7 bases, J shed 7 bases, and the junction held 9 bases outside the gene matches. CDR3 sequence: CASNPAGGGEKLFF. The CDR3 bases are TGTGCCAGCAACCCCGCAGGGGGAGGTGAAAAACTGTTTTTT.

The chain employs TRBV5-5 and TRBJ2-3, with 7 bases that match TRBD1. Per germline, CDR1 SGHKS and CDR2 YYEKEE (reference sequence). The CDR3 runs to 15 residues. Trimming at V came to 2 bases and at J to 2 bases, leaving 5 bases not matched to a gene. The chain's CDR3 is CASSLLQGTTDTQYF. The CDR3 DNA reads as TGTGCCAGCAGCTTACTACAGGGGACCACAGATACGCAGTATTTT.

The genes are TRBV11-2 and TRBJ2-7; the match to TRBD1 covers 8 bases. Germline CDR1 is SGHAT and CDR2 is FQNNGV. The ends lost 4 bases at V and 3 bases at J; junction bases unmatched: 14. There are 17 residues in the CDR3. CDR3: CASSSRGRQGKDYEQYF. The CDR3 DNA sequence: TGTGCCAGCAGCTCTAGAGGGAGACAGGGGAAAGACTACGAGCAGTACTTC.

The DNA for the CDR3 is TGTGCCAGCGGGGGACGGGGGACTGAATTGTACGAGCAGTACTTC. Its protein is CASGGRGTELYEQYF. The J gene is TRBJ2-5, the V gene TRBV6-5; perhaps TRBD2 as D (6 bases). The end of the DNA fits TRBJ2-7 better, so the J call may be wrong. The germline gives CDR1 MNHEY, CDR2 SVGAGI. The CDR3 runs to 15 residues.

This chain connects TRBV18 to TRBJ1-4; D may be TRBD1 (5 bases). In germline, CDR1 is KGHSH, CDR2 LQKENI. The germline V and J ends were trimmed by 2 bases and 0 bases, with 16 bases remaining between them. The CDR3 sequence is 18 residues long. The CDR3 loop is CASSPAGNLGATNEKLFF. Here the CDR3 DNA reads TGTGCCAGCTCACCAGCAGGGAATCTGGGTGCAACTAATGAAAAACTGTTTTTT.

CDR3 nucleotide sequence: TGCGCCAGCAGTTCCAATTCAGTCTATGGCTACACCTTC. Translated: CASSSNSVYGYTF. This chain connects TRBV10-2 to TRBJ1-2; no clear D gene. From germline, CDR1 is WSHSY and CDR2 SAAADI. The CDR3 has 13 amino acids. The germline V and J ends were trimmed by 5 bases and 4 bases, with 11 bases remaining between them.

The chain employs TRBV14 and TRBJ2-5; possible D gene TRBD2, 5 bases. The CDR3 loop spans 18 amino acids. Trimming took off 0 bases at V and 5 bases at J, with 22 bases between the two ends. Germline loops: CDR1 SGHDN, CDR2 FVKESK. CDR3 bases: TGTGCCAGCAGCCAAGAGTCCCCGATTGGACTCCGCAGGGAGACCCAGTACTTC. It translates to CASSQESPIGLRRETQYF.

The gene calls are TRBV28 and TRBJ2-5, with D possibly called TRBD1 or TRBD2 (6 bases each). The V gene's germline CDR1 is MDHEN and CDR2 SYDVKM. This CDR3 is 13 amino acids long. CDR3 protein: CTSSWAGEETQYF. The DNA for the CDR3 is TGTACTAGCTCGTGGGCAGGGGAAGAGACCCAGTACTTC.

The CDR3 protein is CASSLGGQGLYEQYF. For the CDR3, the DNA is TGTGCCAGCAGCTTAGGGGGACAGGGTTTATACGAGCAGTACTTC. The chain links TRBV11-2 to TRBJ2-7; 9 positions match TRBD1. The V and J ends lost 1 base and 4 bases, in that order; junction bases with no gene match: 5. CDR1 and CDR2 from the germline V gene are SGHAT and FQNNGV. This CDR3 spans 15 amino acids.

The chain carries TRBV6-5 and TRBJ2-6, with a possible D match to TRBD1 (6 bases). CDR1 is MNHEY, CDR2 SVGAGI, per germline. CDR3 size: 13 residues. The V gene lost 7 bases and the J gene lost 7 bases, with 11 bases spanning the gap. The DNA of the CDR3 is TGTGCCAGCACCTCAGGGGTAGCCAACGTCCTGACTTTC. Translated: CASTSGVANVLTF.

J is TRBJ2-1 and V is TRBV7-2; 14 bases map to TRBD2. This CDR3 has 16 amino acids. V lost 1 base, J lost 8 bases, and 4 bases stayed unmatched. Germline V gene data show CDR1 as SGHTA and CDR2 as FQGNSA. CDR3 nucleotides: TGTGCCAGCAGCTTAGGACTAGCGGGAGGGCAGTATGAGCAGTTCTTC. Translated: CASSLGLAGGQYEQFF.

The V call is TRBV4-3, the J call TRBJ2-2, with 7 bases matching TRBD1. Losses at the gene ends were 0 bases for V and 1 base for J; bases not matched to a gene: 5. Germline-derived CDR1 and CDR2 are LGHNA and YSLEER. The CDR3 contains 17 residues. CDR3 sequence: CASSQDMRGQNTGELFF. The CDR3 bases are TGCGCCAGCAGCCAAGATATGAGGGGGCAGAACACCGGGGAGCTGTTTTTT.

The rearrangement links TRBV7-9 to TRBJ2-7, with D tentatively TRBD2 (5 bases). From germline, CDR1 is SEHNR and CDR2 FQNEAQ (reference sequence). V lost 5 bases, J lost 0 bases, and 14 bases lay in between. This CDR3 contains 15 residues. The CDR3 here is CASSPRTSSSYEQYF. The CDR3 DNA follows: TGTGCCAGCAGCCCCCGGACTTCAAGCTCCTACGAGCAGTACTTC.

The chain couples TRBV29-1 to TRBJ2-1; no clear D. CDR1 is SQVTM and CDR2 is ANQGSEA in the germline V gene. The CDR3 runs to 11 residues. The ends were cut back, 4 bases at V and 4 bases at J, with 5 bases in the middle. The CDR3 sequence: CSVAEYNEQFF. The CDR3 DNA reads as TGCAGCGTTGCGGAGTACAATGAGCAGTTCTTC.

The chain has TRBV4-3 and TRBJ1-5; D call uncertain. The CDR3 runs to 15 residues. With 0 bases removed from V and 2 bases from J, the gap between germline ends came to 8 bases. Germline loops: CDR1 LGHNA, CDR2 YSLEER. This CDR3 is CASSQDRVGNQPQHF. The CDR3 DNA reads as TGCGCCAGCAGCCAAGATCGGGTGGGCAATCAGCCCCAGCATTTT.

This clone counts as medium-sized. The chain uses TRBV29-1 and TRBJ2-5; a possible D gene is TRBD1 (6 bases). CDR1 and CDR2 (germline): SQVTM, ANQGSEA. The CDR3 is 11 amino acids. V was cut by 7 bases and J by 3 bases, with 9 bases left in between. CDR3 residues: CSADRKETQYF. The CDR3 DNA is TGCAGCGCAGACAGGAAAGAGACCCAGTACTTC.

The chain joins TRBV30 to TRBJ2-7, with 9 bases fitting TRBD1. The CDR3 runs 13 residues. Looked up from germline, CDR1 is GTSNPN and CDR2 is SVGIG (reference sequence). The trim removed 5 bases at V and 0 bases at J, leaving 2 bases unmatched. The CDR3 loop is CAWGTGNSYEQYF. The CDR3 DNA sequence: TGTGCCTGGGGGACAGGGAACTCCTACGAGCAGTACTTC.

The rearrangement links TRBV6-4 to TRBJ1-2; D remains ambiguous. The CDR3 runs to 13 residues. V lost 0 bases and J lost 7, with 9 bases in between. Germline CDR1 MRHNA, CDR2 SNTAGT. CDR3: CASSDSGRGGYTF. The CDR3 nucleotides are TGTGCCAGCAGTGACTCAGGGCGGGGTGGCTACACCTTC.

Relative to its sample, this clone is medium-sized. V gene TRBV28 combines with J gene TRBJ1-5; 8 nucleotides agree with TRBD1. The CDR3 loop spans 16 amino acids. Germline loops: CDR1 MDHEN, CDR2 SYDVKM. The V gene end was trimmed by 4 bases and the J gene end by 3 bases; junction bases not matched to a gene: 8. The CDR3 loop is CASSSTGELDNQPQHF. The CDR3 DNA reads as TGTGCCAGCAGTTCGACAGGGGAATTAGACAATCAGCCCCAGCATTTT.

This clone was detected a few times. The CDR3 protein is CASSRTWGTNQPQHF. The CDR3 DNA sequence: TGTGCCAGCAGTCGGACCTGGGGGACCAATCAGCCCCAGCATTTT. The gene calls are TRBV6-5 and TRBJ1-5, with D possibly being TRBD1 (5 bases). With 5 bases removed from V and 3 bases from J, the gap between germline ends came to 14 bases. CDR3 length: 15 amino acids. Germline assignment: CDR1 MNHEY and CDR2 SVGAGI.

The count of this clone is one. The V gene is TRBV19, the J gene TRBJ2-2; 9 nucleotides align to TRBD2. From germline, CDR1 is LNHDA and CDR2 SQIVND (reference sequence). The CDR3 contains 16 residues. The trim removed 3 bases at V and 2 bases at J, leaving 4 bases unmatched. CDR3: CASSMISGGNTGELFF. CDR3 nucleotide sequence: TGTGCCAGTAGTATGATTAGCGGGGGAAACACCGGGGAGCTGTTTTTT.

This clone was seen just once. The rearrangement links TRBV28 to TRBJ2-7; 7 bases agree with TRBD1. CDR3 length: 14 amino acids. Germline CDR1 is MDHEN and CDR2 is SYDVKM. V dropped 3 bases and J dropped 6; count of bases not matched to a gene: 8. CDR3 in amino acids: CASSLRGLGREQYF. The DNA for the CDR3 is TGTGCCAGCAGTTTGAGGGGGCTGGGGCGCGAGCAGTACTTC.

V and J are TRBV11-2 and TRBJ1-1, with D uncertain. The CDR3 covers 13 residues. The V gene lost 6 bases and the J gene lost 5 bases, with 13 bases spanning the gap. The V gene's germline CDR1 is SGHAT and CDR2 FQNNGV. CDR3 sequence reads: CASRPGGVTEAFF. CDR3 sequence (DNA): TGTGCCAGCAGGCCCGGTGGGGTTACTGAAGCTTTCTTT.

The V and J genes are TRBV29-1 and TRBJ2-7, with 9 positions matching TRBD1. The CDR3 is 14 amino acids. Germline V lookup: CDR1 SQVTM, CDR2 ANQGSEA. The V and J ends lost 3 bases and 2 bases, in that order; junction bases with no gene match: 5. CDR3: CSVESGQGTYEQYF. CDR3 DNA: TGCAGCGTTGAGTCCGGACAGGGGACCTACGAGCAGTACTTC.

DNA for the CDR3: TGTGCCAGCAGTTACTTAACAGGGGGGACTCTGGATACGCAGTATTTT. Its protein is CASSYLTGGTLDTQYF. This chain links TRBV6-5 with TRBJ2-3; 8 bases line up with TRBD1. The V gene's germline CDR1 is MNHEY and CDR2 SVGAGI. Trimming at V came to 1 base and at J to 6 bases, leaving 9 bases not matched to a gene. The CDR3 sequence is 16 residues long.

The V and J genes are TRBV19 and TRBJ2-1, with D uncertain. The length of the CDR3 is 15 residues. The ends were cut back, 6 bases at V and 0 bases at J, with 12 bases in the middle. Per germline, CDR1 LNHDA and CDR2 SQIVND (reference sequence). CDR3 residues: CASSHASGSYNEQFF. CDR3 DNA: TGTGCCAGTAGCCATGCCTCTGGCTCCTACAATGAGCAGTTCTTC.

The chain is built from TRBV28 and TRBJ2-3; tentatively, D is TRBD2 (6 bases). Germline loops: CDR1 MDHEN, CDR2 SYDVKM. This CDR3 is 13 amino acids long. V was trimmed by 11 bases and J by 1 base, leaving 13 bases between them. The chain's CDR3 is CAWAGRGTDTQYF. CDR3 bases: TGTGCCTGGGCGGGACGGGGCACAGATACGCAGTATTTT. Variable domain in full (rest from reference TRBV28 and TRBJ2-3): DVKVTQSSRYLVKRTGEKVFLECVQDMDHENMFWYRQDPGLGLRLIYFSYDVKMKEKGDIPEGYSVSREKKERFSLILESASTNQTSMYLCAWAGRGTDTQYFGPGTRLTVL.

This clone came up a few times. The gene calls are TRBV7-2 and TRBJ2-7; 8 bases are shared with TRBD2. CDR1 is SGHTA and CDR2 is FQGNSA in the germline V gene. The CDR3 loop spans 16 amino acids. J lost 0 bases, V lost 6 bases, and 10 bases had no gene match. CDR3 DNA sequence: TGTGCCAGCAGTAGCAGTACGGGGGGGAACTCCTACGAGCAGTACTTC. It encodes CASSSSTGGNSYEQYF. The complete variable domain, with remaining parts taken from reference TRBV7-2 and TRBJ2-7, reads GAGVSQSPSNKVTEKGKDVELRCDPISGHTALYWYRQSLGQGLEFLIYFQGNSAPDKSGLPSDRFSAERTGGSVSTLTIQRTQQEDSAVYLCASSSSTGGNSYEQYFGPGTRLTVT.